This TCR beta chain was captured in a study of blood T cell repertoires in COVID-19. Study in general: The United States, Italy and Spain were the sources of the acute and convalescent COVID-19 samples.

Method: immunoSEQ multiplex PCR; TCRdb's copy keeps in-frame clones and lacks some. The repertoire holds 150,000 or so clones, with 70% to 90% as singletons. Between the trimmed V and J ends, which lost 2 bases and 6 bases, there was a span of 13 bases. Germline V gene lookup returns CDR1 SEHNR and CDR2 FQNEAQ (reference sequence). CDR3 length: 14 residues. This chain joins TRBV7-9 and TRBJ1-2; a weak D match, TRBD1 (5 bases). The sequencing input was peripheral blood. This receptor was obtained from a man in his forties or fifties with acute or convalescent COVID-19. This chain's CDR3 is CASSLSRGTDGYTF. The CDR3 nucleotides read TGTGCCAGCAGCTTATCGCGGGGGACGGATGGCTACACCTTC.